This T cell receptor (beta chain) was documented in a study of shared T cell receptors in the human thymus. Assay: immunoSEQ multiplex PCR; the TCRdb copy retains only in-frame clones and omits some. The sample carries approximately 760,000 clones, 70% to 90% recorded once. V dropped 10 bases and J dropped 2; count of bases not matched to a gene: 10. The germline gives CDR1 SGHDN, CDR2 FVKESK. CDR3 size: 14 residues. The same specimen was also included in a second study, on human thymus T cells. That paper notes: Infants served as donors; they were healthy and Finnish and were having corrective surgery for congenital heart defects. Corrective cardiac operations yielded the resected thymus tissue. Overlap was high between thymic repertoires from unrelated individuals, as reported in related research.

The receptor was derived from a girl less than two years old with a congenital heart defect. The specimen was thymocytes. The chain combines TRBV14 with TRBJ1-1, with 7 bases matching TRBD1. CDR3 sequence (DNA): TGTGCCACAAAGGGGGGACAGAGAAACACTGAAGCTTTCTTT. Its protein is CATKGGQRNTEAFF.